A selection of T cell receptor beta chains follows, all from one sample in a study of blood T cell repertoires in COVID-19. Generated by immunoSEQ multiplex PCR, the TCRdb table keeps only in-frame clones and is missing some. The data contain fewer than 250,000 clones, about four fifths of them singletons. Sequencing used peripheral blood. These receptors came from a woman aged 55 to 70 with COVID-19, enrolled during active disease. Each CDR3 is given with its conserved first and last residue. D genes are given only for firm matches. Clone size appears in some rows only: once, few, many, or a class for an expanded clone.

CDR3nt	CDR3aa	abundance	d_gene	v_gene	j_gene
TGTGCCAGCAGTTTATCCGTCGGGGGACAGGGAAACACCATATATTTT	CASSLSVGGQGNTIYF	once	TRBD1	TRBV28	TRBJ1-3
TGTGCCAGCAGGTGGGGGGATTATAGCAATCAGCCCCAGCATTTT	CASRWGDYSNQPQHF	NA	NA	TRBV28	TRBJ1-5
TGTGCCAGCAGCTTATCGCGGGGCTCTGGAAACACCATATATTTT	CASSLSRGSGNTIYF	NA	NA	TRBV7-6	TRBJ1-3
TGTGCCAGCACTCCCCACGTACACGGCTACACCTTC	CASTPHVHGYTF	NA	NA	TRBV2	TRBJ1-2
TGTGCCATAAGAGCGTCTGGATTCTATGGCTACACCTTC	CAIRASGFYGYTF	NA	NA	TRBV24-1	TRBJ1-2
TGTGCCAGCAGCTCGTGGACTAGCTACGAGCAGTACTTC	CASSSWTSYEQYF	NA	TRBD2	TRBV5-4	TRBJ2-7
TGTGCCAGCAAGAGTCAGGCTGAGCAGTTCTTC	CASKSQAEQFF	NA	NA	TRBV5-6	TRBJ2-1
TGTGCCAGCAGTTCCGACAGGGTCTACAATGAGCAGTTCTTC	CASSSDRVYNEQFF	NA	TRBD1	TRBV6-5	TRBJ2-1
TGTGCCATCAGTGAGTCTCGGGGGAGCTCCTACAATGAGCAGTTCTTC	CAISESRGSSYNEQFF	NA	NA	TRBV10-3	TRBJ2-1
TGTGCCAGTACGGAACAGATAAATCAGCCCCAGCATTTT	CASTEQINQPQHF	NA	NA	TRBV19	TRBJ1-5
TGTGCCAGCAGCCAAGATAGGAGTAACAATGAGCAGTTCTTC	CASSQDRSNNEQFF	many	NA	TRBV4-2	TRBJ2-1
TGTGCCACCCTCAACGGAGGGGGCTTCGCTGAAGCTTTCTTT	CATLNGGGFAEAFF	NA	TRBD1	TRBV28	TRBJ1-1
TGTGCCAGCAATAGAAACGGACAGGGGCAAGAGACCCAGTACTTC	CASNRNGQGQETQYF	NA	TRBD1	TRBV2	TRBJ2-5
TGTGCCAGCTCACCAACGGCCCGCGGAGGGGCAGATACGCAGTATTTT	CASSPTARGGADTQYF	NA	NA	TRBV18	TRBJ2-3
TGTGCCAGCAGCACTTCTCTAGCGGGAGCCTACAATGAGCAGTTCTTC	CASSTSLAGAYNEQFF	NA	TRBD2	TRBV5-6	TRBJ2-1
TGCAGCGTTGAGGAGAACTATGGCTACACCTTC	CSVEENYGYTF	NA	NA	TRBV29-1	TRBJ1-2
TGTGCCAGTAGTCTCTACCGGGGGGAGGGGCAGTATTTT	CASSLYRGEGQYF	NA	TRBD2	TRBV19	TRBJ2-3
TGTGCCAGCAGCTCTGGGAGGGGGGACACTGAAGCTTTCTTT	CASSSGRGDTEAFF	NA	NA	TRBV11-3	TRBJ1-1
TGTGCCAGCAGCTTAACCCCGACAGGGGAGGGCACAGATACGCAGTATTTT	CASSLTPTGEGTDTQYF	NA	TRBD1	TRBV7-3	TRBJ2-3
TGTGCCAGCAGCTTAGCGCAATTAGGACAGGTCCTAAATTCACCCCTCCACTTT	CASSLAQLGQVLNSPLHF	NA	TRBD1	TRBV7-8	TRBJ1-6
TGTGCCAGCAGCTTCCGGGACTTCGCAACTAATGAAAAACTGTTTTTT	CASSFRDFATNEKLFF	NA	NA	TRBV9	TRBJ1-4
TGTGCCAGCAGCCAAGCTGACAGGGACACCGGGGAGCTGTTTTTT	CASSQADRDTGELFF	few	TRBD1	TRBV3-1/TRBV3-2	TRBJ2-2
TGTGCCATCTTGACAGAAATCCTTTACGAGCAGTACTTC	CAILTEILYEQYF	NA	NA	TRBV27	TRBJ2-7
TGTGCCAGCAGCCAAGAATTTGGTCTAGCGGGGAATGAGCAGTTCTTC	CASSQEFGLAGNEQFF	NA	TRBD2	TRBV3-1/TRBV3-2	TRBJ2-1
TGTGCCAGCAGTCCGACAGGTGTGGGCAATCAGCCCCAGCATTTT	CASSPTGVGNQPQHF	NA	NA	TRBV6-5	TRBJ1-5
TGCGCCAGCAGATATGTGACAGACCCACCTACAGGGGCAGATACGCAGTATTTT	CASRYVTDPPTGADTQYF	NA	TRBD1	TRBV5-1	TRBJ2-3
TGTGCCAGCAGCTTCCGGGACAGAGGAGGCTACACCTTC	CASSFRDRGGYTF	NA	TRBD1	TRBV5-6	TRBJ1-2
TGCAGCGCACAGGTGGCCCGGGGGCAGCCCCAGCATTTT	CSAQVARGQPQHF	NA	NA	TRBV29-1	TRBJ1-5
TGTGCCAGCAGGGCGACAGGTTTGCGGGGCTACACCTTC	CASRATGLRGYTF	NA	NA	TRBV6-5	TRBJ1-2
TGTGCCAGCAGCTTACTCGGACAGGGTAGCACTGAAGCTTTCTTT	CASSLLGQGSTEAFF	NA	TRBD1	TRBV7-8	TRBJ1-1
TGCGCCAGCAGCCCGGACATCGGAGTCTACGAGCAGTACTTC	CASSPDIGVYEQYF	NA	NA	TRBV4-3	TRBJ2-7
TGTGCCAGCCGACGTCCATGGACAGCCTCAAAGGATAGCTCCTATAATTCACCCCTCCACTTT	CASRRPWTASKDSSYNSPLHF	NA	NA	TRBV21-1	TRBJ1-6
TGTGCCAGCAGCTTTAGGACCGGACTTCCAGATACGCAGTATTTT	CASSFRTGLPDTQYF	NA	NA	TRBV5-5	TRBJ2-3
TGTGCCAGCAGTCCCAAAATCCCGACAGGGGGATTCACCGGGGAGCTGTTTTTT	CASSPKIPTGGFTGELFF	NA	TRBD1	TRBV2	TRBJ2-2
TGTGCCAGCAGCTTAGCCGGAGGGAATCAGCCCCAGCATTTT	CASSLAGGNQPQHF	NA	NA	TRBV7-9	TRBJ1-5
TGTGCCAGCAGCCAAGATGGTTCGAGGGAGCAGTTCTTC	CASSQDGSREQFF	NA	NA	TRBV3-1/TRBV3-2	TRBJ2-1
TGTGCCAGCAGCTCCAATAGCTCCTACGAGCAGTACTTC	CASSSNSSYEQYF	NA	NA	TRBV7-9	TRBJ2-7
TGTGCCAGCAGCCAAGGCCCGACAGGAAACTATGGCTACACCTTC	CASSQGPTGNYGYTF	NA	NA	TRBV14	TRBJ1-2
TGTGCCAGCAGACCCCAGGGTCGGAGTACTGAAGCTTTCTTT	CASRPQGRSTEAFF	NA	NA	TRBV28	TRBJ1-1
TGTGCCAGTAGTGGGGGACACCAAAATCAGCCCCAGCATTTT	CASSGGHQNQPQHF	once	NA	TRBV19	TRBJ1-5
TGTGCCAGCAGCGTAGCAGGGGGCATAGATACGCAGTATTTT	CASSVAGGIDTQYF	NA	TRBD1	TRBV9	TRBJ2-3
TGTGCCAGCAGCTCGGGACAGGACTTCGATGAGCAGTTCTTC	CASSSGQDFDEQFF	NA	TRBD1	TRBV5-4	TRBJ2-1
TGTGCCAGCAGTGAAGCCAACCAGGGATGGGGCTACACCTTC	CASSEANQGWGYTF	NA	NA	TRBV2	TRBJ1-2
TGTGCCAGCAGTGAACCAGGGTACGAGCAGTACTTC	CASSEPGYEQYF	NA	NA	TRBV25-1	TRBJ2-7
TGTGCCAGCAGCCTCGGACAGGGGGCATCCTATAATTCACCCCTCCACTTT	CASSLGQGASYNSPLHF	NA	TRBD1	TRBV11-2	TRBJ1-6
TGCGCCAGCAGCTCAATAACATCAGGGTGGAACACTGAAGCTTTCTTT	CASSSITSGWNTEAFF	NA	NA	TRBV5-1	TRBJ1-1
TGCAGTGCTGAGCGGGAGGACGAGCAGTACTTC	CSAEREDEQYF	NA	TRBD2	TRBV20-1	TRBJ2-7
TGTGCCAGCAGCCTAACCGGGACTAGCGGCGAGCAGTTCTTC	CASSLTGTSGEQFF	NA	TRBD2	TRBV4-2	TRBJ2-1
TGTGCCAGCAGGCCCCGGGACTCGTTTTACAATGAGCAGTTCTTC	CASRPRDSFYNEQFF	NA	NA	TRBV11-2	TRBJ2-1
TGTGCCAGCAGCCAAGGTCAGGGAAGGGCTGGAAACACCATATATTTT	CASSQGQGRAGNTIYF	few	NA	TRBV3-1/TRBV3-2	TRBJ1-3